This TCR beta chain was obtained from a study of STAT3 mutations in large granular lymphocyte leukemia. Whole-study results and caveats: Every T-LGLL patient had at least one immunodominant TCRbeta clonotype. Sampling intervals varied between patients and samples. Clonal expansion was inferred from samples taken at other timepoints.

Germline lookup yields CDR1 GTSNPN and CDR2 SVGIG (reference sequence). V lost 4 bases, J lost 14 bases, and 18 bases lay in between. The CDR3 consists of 13 residues. In the case of this clone: The antigen is unknown.

The repertoire was sequenced with immunoSEQ multiplex PCR; TCRdb's copy has only in-frame clones and lacks some. This sample has about 4,200 clones; roughly three fifths occur once, and the top ten carry about 71%. Sequencing used peripheral blood mononuclear cells. The chain couples TRBV30 to TRBJ1-6; D uncertain. The sequence was collected from a man aged 55 to 70 with T-cell large granular lymphocyte leukemia. Some clones in this sample may be carry-over from other donors' samples. DNA for the CDR3: TGTGCCTGGACCTTTGACCTTAATTCTTCCCTCCACTTT. This codes for CAWTFDLNSSLHF.